These T cell receptor beta chains were read from a single sample in a study of high-grade serous ovarian cancer treatment subgroups. Data came from immunoSEQ multiplex PCR; TCRdb stores just in-frame clones and leaves some out. The table has about 8,000 clones, about three fifths seen once. Sequencing was done on a sample of tumor tissue. These receptor sequences come from a human donor with high-grade serous ovarian cancer. Each CDR3 is given with its conserved first and last residue. Fields, in order: J gene, V gene, CDR3 protein.

j_gene: TRBJ1-1; v_gene: TRBV6-5; CDR3aa: CASSTMNTEAFF
j_gene: TRBJ2-1; v_gene: TRBV18; CDR3aa: CASSPSISSGRAHEQFF
j_gene: TRBJ1-4; v_gene: TRBV6-5; CDR3aa: CASSYSWTANEKLFF
j_gene: TRBJ2-7; v_gene: TRBV11-2; CDR3aa: CASSFDSSGYEQYF
j_gene: TRBJ1-5; v_gene: TRBV5-1; CDR3aa: CASSLAGGIQPQHF
j_gene: TRBJ2-1; v_gene: TRBV4-3; CDR3aa: CASSHTAGTSGSLNEQFF
j_gene: TRBJ2-7; v_gene: TRBV11-2; CDR3aa: CASSLDGGRATIIPYEQYF
j_gene: TRBJ2-7; v_gene: TRBV7-9; CDR3aa: CASSLVRTPLRVEQYF
j_gene: TRBJ2-3; v_gene: TRBV21-1; CDR3aa: CASSKKGTPQIHTQYF
j_gene: TRBJ1-5; v_gene: TRBV6-5; CDR3aa: CASSYGGGGNQPQHF
j_gene: TRBJ1-2; v_gene: TRBV7-8; CDR3aa: CASSLGKDGYTF
j_gene: TRBJ1-1; v_gene: TRBV27; CDR3aa: CAIGTGLRTFF
j_gene: TRBJ2-1; v_gene: TRBV28; CDR3aa: CASSGLTSGRPLYNEQFF
j_gene: TRBJ2-5; v_gene: TRBV7-3; CDR3aa: CASSLTGGGETQYF
j_gene: TRBJ2-1; v_gene: TRBV11-2; CDR3aa: CASSPGLGGSEQFF
j_gene: TRBJ2-2; v_gene: TRBV19; CDR3aa: CASSIEGGGRDTGELFF
j_gene: TRBJ2-1; v_gene: TRBV4-1; CDR3aa: CASSQDWIAEQFF
j_gene: TRBJ2-7; v_gene: TRBV5-4; CDR3aa: CASSLGLAGGSYEQYF
j_gene: TRBJ2-7; v_gene: TRBV19; CDR3aa: CASSIGQGGYEQYF
j_gene: TRBJ1-5; v_gene: TRBV7-9; CDR3aa: CASSFQVPGDSNQPQHF
j_gene: TRBJ2-1; v_gene: TRBV28; CDR3aa: CASSLRGSGNEQFF
j_gene: TRBJ2-7; v_gene: TRBV4-1; CDR3aa: CASSRRLAGDEQYF
j_gene: TRBJ2-1; v_gene: TRBV5-5; CDR3aa: CASSLASGQGIYEQFF
j_gene: TRBJ2-7; v_gene: TRBV28; CDR3aa: CASSPQDRDGEQYF
j_gene: .; v_gene: TRBV19; CDR3aa: CASSPRDPVGYEQYF
j_gene: TRBJ1-5; v_gene: TRBV6-1; CDR3aa: CASTGDRGYQPQHF
j_gene: TRBJ2-1; v_gene: TRBV10-3; CDR3aa: CAISESTGGSNEQFF
j_gene: TRBJ1-4; v_gene: TRBV4-2; CDR3aa: CASSQRGGDEKLFF
j_gene: TRBJ1-1; v_gene: TRBV9; CDR3aa: CASSADSMNTEAFF
j_gene: .; v_gene: TRBV2; CDR3aa: CASSPRWRASSYEQYF
j_gene: TRBJ1-2; v_gene: TRBV28; CDR3aa: CASILSSGGGYGYTF
j_gene: TRBJ2-1; v_gene: TRBV6-6; CDR3aa: CASSGPAGGQNEQFF
j_gene: TRBJ2-7; v_gene: TRBV28; CDR3aa: CASSGDDSYYEQYF
j_gene: TRBJ2-2; v_gene: TRBV2; CDR3aa: CASSDPGELFF
j_gene: TRBJ2-7; v_gene: TRBV7-2; CDR3aa: CASSPLLGSYEQYF
j_gene: TRBJ2-7; v_gene: TRBV7-2; CDR3aa: CASSPRGGWTGYF
j_gene: TRBJ2-5; v_gene: TRBV7-8; CDR3aa: CASSLLREQGTETQYF
j_gene: TRBJ2-1; v_gene: TRBV11-2; CDR3aa: CASSLMDEQFF